This T cell receptor (beta chain) was captured in a study of shared T cell receptors in the human thymus. Clones were sequenced by immunoSEQ multiplex PCR, and TCRdb holds only the in-frame ones, with some missing. The top ten hold around 0.01% of the sample, which has 700,000 or so clones, approximately 85% seen once. These data were likewise used in another study, on human thymus T cells. That publication notes: The donor group consisted of healthy Finnish infants who were having corrective surgery for congenital heart defects. Thymus tissue for the work was resected from patients undergoing corrective heart surgery.

The source of this sequence is a girl less than two years old with a congenital heart defect. The sequencing input was thymocytes.

CDR3 DNA: TGTGCCAGCAGTTTACGGGTTTCAAACACTGAAGCTTTCTTT. It encodes CASSLRVSNTEAFF. The J gene is TRBJ1-1, the V gene TRBV27, with no clear D. CDR1 and CDR2 from the germline V gene are MNHEY and SMNVEV (reference sequence). With 2 bases removed from V and 2 bases from J, the gap between germline ends came to 9 bases. This CDR3 comprises 14 residues.